The source of this TCR beta chain is a study of monozygotic twins with inflammatory bowel disease. Points from the study as a whole: Discordant twins showed the same repertoire similarity as concordant twins, possibly from limited power.

The CDR3 spans 15 residues. Germline assignment: CDR1 SGHRS and CDR2 YFSETQ. On this clonotype itself: The antigen is undetermined.

TCRdb re-called the 5' RACE reads and gives one entry per CDR3 protein, without DNA. With some 150,000 distinct CDR3 sequences in the sample, the ten largest clones hold 2.4%. The chain combines TRBV5-1 with TRBJ2-1; the D gene TCRdb calls, TRBD2, cannot be checked with no DNA. Source material: blood. The TCR comes from a human donor with ulcerative colitis or Crohn's disease, or a healthy co-twin of an affected twin (not recorded which). The CDR3 sequence is CASSMLAGVDNEQFF. Variable domain in full (rest from reference TRBV5-1 and TRBJ2-1): KAGVTQTPRYLIKTRGQQVTLSCSPISGHRSVSWYQQTPGQGLQFLFEYFSETQRNKGNFPGRFSGRQFSNSRSEMNVSTLELGDSALYLCASSMLAGVDNEQFFGPGTRLTVL.